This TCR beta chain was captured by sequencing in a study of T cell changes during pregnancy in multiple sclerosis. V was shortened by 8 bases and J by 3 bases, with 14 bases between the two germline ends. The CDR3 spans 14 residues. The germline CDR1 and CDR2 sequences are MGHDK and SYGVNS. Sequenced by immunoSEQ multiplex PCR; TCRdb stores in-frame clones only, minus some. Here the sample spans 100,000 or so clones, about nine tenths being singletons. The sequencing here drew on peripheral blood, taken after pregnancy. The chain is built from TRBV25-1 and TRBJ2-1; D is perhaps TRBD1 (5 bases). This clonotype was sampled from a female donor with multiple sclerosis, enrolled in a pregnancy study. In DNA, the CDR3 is TGTGCCAGCGGAGCAAAGACAGTCTACAATGAGCAGTTCTTC. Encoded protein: CASGAKTVYNEQFF.